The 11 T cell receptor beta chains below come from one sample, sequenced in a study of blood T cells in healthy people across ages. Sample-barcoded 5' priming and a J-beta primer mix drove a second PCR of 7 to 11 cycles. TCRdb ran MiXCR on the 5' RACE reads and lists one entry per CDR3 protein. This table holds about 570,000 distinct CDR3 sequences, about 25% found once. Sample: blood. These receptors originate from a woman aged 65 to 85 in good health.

The DNA for the CDR3 is TGTGCCAGCGGCCGGGACAGAAACGACGATACGCAGTATTTT. This sequence encodes CASGRDRNDDTQYF. The rearrangement links TRBV12-3 or TRBV12-4 to TRBJ2-3; 7 nucleotides line up with TRBD1. J gave up 6 bases and V 8 bases, and 11 bases lay outside the gene matches. There are 14 residues in the CDR3.

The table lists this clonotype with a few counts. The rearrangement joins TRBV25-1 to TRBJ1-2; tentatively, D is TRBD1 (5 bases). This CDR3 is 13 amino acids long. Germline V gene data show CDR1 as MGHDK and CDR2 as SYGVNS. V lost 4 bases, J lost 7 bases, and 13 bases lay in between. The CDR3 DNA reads TGTGCCAGCAGTGGCCCCAGGGTTTTTGGCTACACCTTC. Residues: CASSGPRVFGYTF.

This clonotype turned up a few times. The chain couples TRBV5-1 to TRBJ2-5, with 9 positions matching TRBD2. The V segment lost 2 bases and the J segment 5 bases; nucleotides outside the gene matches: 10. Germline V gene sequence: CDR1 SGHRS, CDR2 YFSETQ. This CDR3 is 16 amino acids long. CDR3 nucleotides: TGCGCCAGCAGCTTTCTAGCGGGGAGCCCCGGGGAGACCCAGTACTTC. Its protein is CASSFLAGSPGETQYF.

The CDR3 DNA reads TGTGCCAGCAGCTTATTCGGGAGCTCCTACAATGAGCAGTTCTTC. Encoded protein: CASSLFGSSYNEQFF. The genes are TRBV7-2 and TRBJ2-1; D might be TRBD2 (6 bases). The CDR3 consists of 15 residues. V gave up 2 bases and J gave up 0 bases, with 8 bases separating them. CDR1 SGHTA and CDR2 FQGNSA come from the germline V gene.

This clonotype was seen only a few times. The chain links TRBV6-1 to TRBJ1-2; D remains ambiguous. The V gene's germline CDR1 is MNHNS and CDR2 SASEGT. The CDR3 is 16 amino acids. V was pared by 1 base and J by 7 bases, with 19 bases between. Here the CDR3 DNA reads TGTGCCAGCAGTGAAGGGGTGGTCAGCGCCCTATCTGGCTACACCTTC. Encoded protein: CASSEGVVSALSGYTF.

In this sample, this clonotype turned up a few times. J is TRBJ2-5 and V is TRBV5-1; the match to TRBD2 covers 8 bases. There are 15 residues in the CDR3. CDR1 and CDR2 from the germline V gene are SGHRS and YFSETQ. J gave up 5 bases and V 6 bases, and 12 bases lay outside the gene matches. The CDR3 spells CASIDPGGAGETQYF. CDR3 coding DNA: TGCGCCAGCATCGATCCCGGGGGGGCTGGCGAGACCCAGTACTTC.

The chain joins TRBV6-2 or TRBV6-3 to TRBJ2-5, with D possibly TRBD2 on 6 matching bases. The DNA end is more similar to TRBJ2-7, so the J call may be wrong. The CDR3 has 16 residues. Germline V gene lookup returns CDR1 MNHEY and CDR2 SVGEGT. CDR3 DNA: TGTGCCAGCAGTTCGCCACTAGCTCTTGTCTTATACGAGCAGTACTTC. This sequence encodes CASSSPLALVLYEQYF.

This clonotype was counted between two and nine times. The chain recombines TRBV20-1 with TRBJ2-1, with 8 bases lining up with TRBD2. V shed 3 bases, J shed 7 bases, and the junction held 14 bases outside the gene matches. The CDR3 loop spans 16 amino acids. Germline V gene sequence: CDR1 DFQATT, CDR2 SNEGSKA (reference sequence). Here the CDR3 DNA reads TGCAGTGCTAGGCGCGGGGGGCCCTACTTGGGGAATGAGCAGTTCTTC. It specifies CSARRGGPYLGNEQFF.

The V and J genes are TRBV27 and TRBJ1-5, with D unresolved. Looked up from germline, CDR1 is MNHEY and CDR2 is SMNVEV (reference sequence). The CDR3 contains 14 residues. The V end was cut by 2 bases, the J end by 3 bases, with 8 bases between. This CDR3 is CASSLNRANQPQHF. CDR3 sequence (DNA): TGTGCCAGCAGTTTAAACAGAGCCAATCAGCCCCAGCATTTT.

CDR3 coding DNA: TGTGCCAGCAGCTCATGGACTAGCGCAGATACGCAGTATTTT. Its protein is CASSSWTSADTQYF. This chain uses TRBV7-9 with TRBJ2-3, with 9 bases matching TRBD2. Germline CDR1 SEHNR, CDR2 FQNEAQ (reference sequence). The CDR3 is made up of 14 amino acids. Trimming took 4 bases from V and 4 from J; bases not matched to a gene: 3.

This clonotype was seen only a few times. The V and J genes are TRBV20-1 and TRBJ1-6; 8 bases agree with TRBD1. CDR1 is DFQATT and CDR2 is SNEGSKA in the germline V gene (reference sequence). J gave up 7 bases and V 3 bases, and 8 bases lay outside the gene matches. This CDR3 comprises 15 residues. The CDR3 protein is CSASQGAARNSPLHF. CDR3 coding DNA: TGCAGTGCTAGCCAGGGGGCGGCTAGGAATTCACCCCTCCACTTT.